This T cell receptor (beta chain) was captured in a study of T-cell reconstitution after alpha-beta-depleted transplantation in children. Study outcomes and limitations: It was surviving recipient T cells and thymic progenitors that gave some patients high TCRbeta diversity at day 60. Several hundred expanded graft clones reportedly supplied alpha-beta T cells about two months after transplant. T-cell counts and diversity at one year following transplant were attributed mainly to newly produced T cells.

TCRbeta library construction was performed incorporating unique molecular identifiers. TCRdb redid the calling of the PCR reads with MiXCR, one entry per CDR3 protein. This table has nearly 250,000 distinct CDR3 sequences, around 7.8% appearing once. This clonotype was seen ten or more times. Its antigen is unknown. Germline CDR1 is SGHTA and CDR2 is FQGTGA. There are 16 residues in the CDR3. The J segment lost 9 bases and the V segment lost 5 bases, leaving 11 bases of the junction unmatched. Sequencing was performed on PBMCs, mostly from graft donor cells, taken 180 days after TCRalphabeta/CD19-depleted stem cell transplant. The TCR sequence derives from a male patient younger than 18 who had a stem cell transplant for acute lymphoblastic leukemia, so the T cells may come from the graft donor. The chain recombines TRBV7-3 with TRBJ2-1, with 12 bases fitting TRBD2. The DNA of the CDR3 is TGTGCCAGCAGCCCCTCCCTAGCGGGAGGGCTAGGTGAGCAGTTCTTC. Translating gives CASSPSLAGGLGEQFF.